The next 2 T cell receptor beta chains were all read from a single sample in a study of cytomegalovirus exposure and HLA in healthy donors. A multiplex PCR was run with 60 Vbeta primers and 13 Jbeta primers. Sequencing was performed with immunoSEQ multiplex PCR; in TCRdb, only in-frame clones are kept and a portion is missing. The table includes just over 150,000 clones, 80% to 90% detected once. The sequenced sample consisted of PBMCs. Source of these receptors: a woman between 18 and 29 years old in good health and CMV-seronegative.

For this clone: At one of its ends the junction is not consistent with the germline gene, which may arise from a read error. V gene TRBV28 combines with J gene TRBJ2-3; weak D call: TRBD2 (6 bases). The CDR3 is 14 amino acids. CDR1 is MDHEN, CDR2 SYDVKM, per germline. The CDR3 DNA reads TGTGCCAGCAGTTTTAGTTCACTAGCAGACACGCAGTATTTT. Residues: CASSFSSLADTQYF. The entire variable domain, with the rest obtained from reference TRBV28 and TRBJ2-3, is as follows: DVKVTQSSRYLVKRTGEKVFLECVQDMDHENMFWYRQDPGLGLRLIYFSYDVKMKEKGDIPEGYSVSREKKERFSLILESASTNQTSMYLCASSFSSLADTQYFGPGTRLTVL.

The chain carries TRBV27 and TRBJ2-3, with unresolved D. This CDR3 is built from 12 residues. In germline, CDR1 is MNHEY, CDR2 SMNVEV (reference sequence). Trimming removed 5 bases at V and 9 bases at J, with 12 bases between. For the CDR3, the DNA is TGTGCCAGCAGTCCACGGAGTGGGACGCAGTATTTT. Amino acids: CASSPRSGTQYF.